This T cell receptor beta chain was identified in a study of T cells in Graves' hyperthyroidism and ophthalmopathy. Study context: Sampling of peripheral blood happened at initial diagnosis, prior to any treatment.

The CDR3 runs to 14 residues. With 5 bases removed from V and 3 bases from J, the gap between germline ends came to 14 bases. Per germline, CDR1 MGHDK and CDR2 SYGVNS. TCR beta CDR3 regions were amplified from RNA. First-round RT-PCR of the TCR CDR3 relied on the HTBI primer set. Via MiXCR, TCRdb re-called the multiplex PCR reads, giving one row per CDR3 protein. The sample shows approximately 870,000 distinct CDR3 sequences, 38% of them seen only once. This clonotype was counted only a few times. Aged 18 to 65, the patients had hyperthyroidism that was newly diagnosed and had lasted under 2 months. It was around 10 ml of fresh peripheral blood that supplied the PBMCs.

The clonotype was recovered from a man between 18 and 29 years old with Graves' hyperthyroidism. This rearrangement joins TRBV25-1 to TRBJ2-7; no definite D call. Sequencing used blood. The CDR3 DNA reads TGTGCCAGCAGTTCCTCCGATGCTATCTACGAGCAGTACTTC. Translating gives CASSSSDAIYEQYF.